A selection of T cell receptor beta chains follows, all from one sample in a study of blood T cell repertoires in COVID-19. The repertoire was sequenced with immunoSEQ multiplex PCR; TCRdb's copy has only in-frame clones and lacks some. The sample has about 74,000 clones, roughly 90% seen once; the top ten hold around 5%. Sequences were obtained from peripheral blood. These receptors came from a woman in her fifties or sixties with active COVID-19. Each CDR3 is given with its conserved first and last residue. A D gene is named only where the DNA matches it firmly. Size is stated for part of the rows, as once, few or many counts, or as a class when the clone is expanded.

V gene	D gene	J gene	clone size	CDR3 DNA	CDR3 protein
TRBV9	-	TRBJ2-3	-	TGTGCCAGCAGCGTGTCTACCGGGAGAGCGTACACAGATACGCAGTATTTT	CASSVSTGRAYTDTQYF
TRBV15	TRBD1	TRBJ1-5	-	TGTGCCACCAGCAGAGACCCGACAGGGGAATGGAATCAGCCCCAGCATTTT	CATSRDPTGEWNQPQHF
TRBV6-5	-	TRBJ1-4	-	TGTGCCAGCACAGGAGTGGGGCCAGCACGATATTTT	CASTGVGPARYF
TRBV27	TRBD2	TRBJ2-1	-	TGTGCCAGCAGTTCCTCGACTAGCGGAGAACCCAATGAGCAGTTCTTC	CASSSSTSGEPNEQFF
TRBV9	TRBD1	TRBJ2-1	-	TGTGCCAGCAGCGTAGCGGGCCAGGGGGCGTACAATGAGCAGTTCTTC	CASSVAGQGAYNEQFF
TRBV2	TRBD1	TRBJ2-3	-	TGTGCCAGCAGTATGGGACAGGGAGGCACAGATACGCAGTATTTT	CASSMGQGGTDTQYF
TRBV19	-	TRBJ2-2	-	TGTGCCAGTAGTATAGGGGCCGTAGCGGTCCAGACCGGGGAGCTGTTTTTT	CASSIGAVAVQTGELFF
TRBV29-1	-	TRBJ2-2	-	TGCAGCGTGCGGGGGCTTGGCACCGGGGAGCTGTTTTTT	CSVRGLGTGELFF
TRBV4-2	TRBD1	TRBJ1-5	-	TGTGCCAGCAGCGCAGGGACAGCTAGCAATCAGCCCCAGCATTTT	CASSAGTASNQPQHF
TRBV2	TRBD1	TRBJ1-5	few	TGTGCCAGCAGTGTGGAACAGGGGGCTAATCAGCCCCAGCATTTT	CASSVEQGANQPQHF
TRBV19	-	TRBJ1-1	-	TGTGCCAGCCGCCGGGGGGCGAACACTGAAGCTTTCTTT	CASRRGANTEAFF
TRBV3-1/TRBV3-2	-	TRBJ1-2	-	TGTGCCAGCAGCCAGCGACAGGCCCATGGCTACACCTTC	CASSQRQAHGYTF
TRBV6-5	-	TRBJ2-5	once	TGTGCCAGTTCACTAGGTGGGGTTCGGGAGACCCAGTACTTC	CASSLGGVRETQYF
TRBV7-2	-	TRBJ2-3	-	TGTGCCAGCAGCTTATTGCCAGTGTGGGAGCCGAGCACAGATACGCAGTATTTT	CASSLLPVWEPSTDTQYF
TRBV28	-	TRBJ1-2	-	TGTACTACCCTCTTAGGCTACACCTTC	CTTLLGYTF
TRBV7-2	-	TRBJ2-3	-	TGTGCCAGCAGCTTGGTATCGAGGGCCGTCACCGGCACGCAGTATTTT	CASSLVSRAVTGTQYF
TRBV5-6	TRBD1	TRBJ1-1	-	TGTGCCAGCAGCTACGGGACAGGGGACGCGAACACTGAAGCTTTCTTT	CASSYGTGDANTEAFF
TRBV19	TRBD2	TRBJ2-7	-	TGTGCCAGTAGTACTACTAGCGGGCCCTCCTACGAGCAGTACTTC	CASSTTSGPSYEQYF
TRBV6-2/TRBV6-3	-	TRBJ1-1	once	TGTGCCAGCAGCGAACGTCGACAGCTATTCATGAACACTGAAGCTTTCTTT	CASSERRQLFMNTEAFF
TRBV28	-	TRBJ1-5	few	TGTGCCAGCAGTCTTACGGGGGGTGGCAATCAGCCCCAGCATTTT	CASSLTGGGNQPQHF
TRBV4-1	TRBD2	TRBJ2-2	-	TGCGCCAGCAGCCGGGTAGGACTAGCGGGAGGAGCCGGGGAGCTGTTTTTT	CASSRVGLAGGAGELFF